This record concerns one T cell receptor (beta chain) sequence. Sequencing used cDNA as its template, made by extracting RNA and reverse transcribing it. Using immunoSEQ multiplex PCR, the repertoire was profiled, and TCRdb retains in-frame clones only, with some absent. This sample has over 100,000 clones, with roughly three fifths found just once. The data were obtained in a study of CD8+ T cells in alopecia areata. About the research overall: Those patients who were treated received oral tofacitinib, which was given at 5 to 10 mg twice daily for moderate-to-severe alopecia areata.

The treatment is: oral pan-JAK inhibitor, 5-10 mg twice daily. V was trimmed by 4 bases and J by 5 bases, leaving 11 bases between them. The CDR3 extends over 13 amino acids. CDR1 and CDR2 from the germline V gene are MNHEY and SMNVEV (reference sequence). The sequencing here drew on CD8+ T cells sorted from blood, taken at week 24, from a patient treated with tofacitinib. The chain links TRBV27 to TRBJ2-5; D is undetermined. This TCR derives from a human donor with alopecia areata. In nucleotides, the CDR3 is TGTGCCAGCAGTTCGGTCCCGCCCGAGACCCAGTACTTC. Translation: CASSSVPPETQYF.